These 20 T cell receptor beta chains were sequenced from one sample in a study of identical twins. TCRdb itself ran the 5' RACE reads through MiXCR, one entry per CDR3 protein. The top ten hold roughly two fifths of the sample, which has about 190,000 distinct CDR3 sequences, about 16% seen once. These sequences were also reported in another study, on T cells expressing NK-cell markers.

The specimen was CD8+ T cells sorted from blood. Receptors were obtained from a woman in her late teens or twenties in good health.

This clonotype showed up just a few times. The chain couples TRBV7-2 to TRBJ2-1, with 7 bases that match TRBD2. The CDR3 has 14 residues. Germline-derived CDR1 and CDR2 are SGHTA and FQGNSA. V dropped 6 bases and J dropped 6; count of bases not matched to a gene: 8. The CDR3: CASRKGLDRNEQFF. The CDR3 DNA is TGTGCCAGCAGAAAAGGACTAGACCGCAATGAGCAGTTCTTC.

V usage is TRBV7-9 and J usage is TRBJ2-7, with D possibly being TRBD2 (7 bases). Trimming cost V 5 bases and J 0 bases, with 17 bases left between them. Germline CDR1 and CDR2: SEHNR and FQNEAQ (reference sequence). The CDR3 has 16 residues. CDR3 sequence (DNA): TGTGCCAGCAGCCCCGTGGGGGGGCTTAGCTCCTACGAGCAGTACTTC. It yields the protein CASSPVGGLSSYEQYF.

The chain combines TRBV2 with TRBJ2-6; 9 bases fit TRBD1. CDR1 is SNHLY, CDR2 FYNNEI, per germline. J was trimmed by 0 bases and V by 9 bases; bases with no gene match: 9. The CDR3 covers 17 residues. The CDR3 DNA sequence: TGTGCCAGAGACATCCGGGACAGGGTCTCTGGGGCCAACGTCCTGACTTTC. This translates into CARDIRDRVSGANVLTF. Complete variable domain (other parts from reference TRBV2 and TRBJ2-6): EPEVTQTPSHQVTQMGQEVILRCVPISNHLYFYWYRQILGQKVEFLVSFYNNEISEKSEIFDDQFSVERPDGSNFTLKIRSTKLEDSAMYFCARDIRDRVSGANVLTFGAGSRLTVL.

This clonotype turned up a few times. V gene TRBV7-6 combines with J gene TRBJ2-7; D not certain. V was pared by 3 bases and J by 2 bases, with 8 bases between. CDR1 SGHVS and CDR2 FNYEAQ come from the germline V gene. This CDR3 spans 13 amino acids. CDR3 protein: CASSFRTTYEQYF. In DNA form, the CDR3 reads TGTGCCAGCAGCTTCCGAACAACCTACGAGCAGTACTTC.

The rearrangement uses TRBV5-1 and TRBJ2-7; D may be TRBD2 (6 bases). Looked up from germline, CDR1 is SGHRS and CDR2 is YFSETQ. V lost 5 bases, J lost 6 bases, and 12 bases lay in between. CDR3 length equals 12 residues. The CDR3 sequence: CASSSEGGEQYF. CDR3 DNA sequence: TGCGCCAGCAGTTCCGAGGGAGGCGAGCAGTACTTC.

This clonotype was found a few times. The rearrangement uses TRBV3-1 and TRBJ2-2, with D perhaps matching TRBD1 (5 bases). Trimming removed 6 bases from V and 0 bases from J, with 11 bases in between. This CDR3 spans 15 amino acids. CDR1 and CDR2 (germline): LGHDT, YNNKEL (reference sequence). Written as DNA, the CDR3 is TGTGCCAGCAGTCCGACAGACGCGAACACCGGGGAGCTGTTTTTT. Amino acid sequence: CASSPTDANTGELFF.

This clonotype was seen a handful of times. The rearrangement joins TRBV20-1 to TRBJ1-4; D possibly corresponds to TRBD1 (5 bases). CDR1 and CDR2 from the germline V gene are DFQATT and SNEGSKA (reference sequence). The CDR3 contains 15 residues. The V and J ends lost 6 bases and 0 bases respectively, with 14 bases between them. CDR3 coding DNA: TGCAGTGCGAACGACAGAGAATCAACTAATGAAAAACTGTTTTTT. Protein sequence: CSANDRESTNEKLFF.

This clonotype turned up a few times. The rearrangement joins TRBV7-9 to TRBJ1-1; D call uncertain. CDR3 length: 12 amino acids. V gave up 4 bases and J gave up 0 bases, with 3 bases separating them. The germline V gene has CDR1 SEHNR and CDR2 FQNEAQ (reference sequence). CDR3 DNA: TGTGCCAGCAGCTCCATGAACACTGAAGCTTTCTTT. Amino acids: CASSSMNTEAFF.

This clonotype was seen a few times. V usage is TRBV13 and J usage is TRBJ2-1; TRBD2 might be the D (6 bases). CDR1 PRHDT and CDR2 FYEKMQ come from the germline V gene (reference sequence). The CDR3 contains 14 residues. V shed 5 bases and J shed 8 bases, with 16 bases lying between them. The chain's CDR3 is CASSVGLKFDEQFF. The CDR3 DNA sequence: TGTGCCAGCAGCGTGGGACTCAAATTCGATGAGCAGTTCTTC.

The chain couples TRBV2 to TRBJ2-1, with D perhaps given as TRBD1 or TRBD2 (5 bases each). Germline V CDR1 and CDR2: SNHLY, FYNNEI. V shed 10 bases and J shed 7 bases, with 20 bases lying between them. The CDR3 runs to 14 residues. The CDR3 region is CAIGAALPGNEQFF. CDR3 nucleotides: TGTGCCATCGGAGCGGCCCTCCCAGGGAATGAGCAGTTCTTC.

This chain connects TRBV14 to TRBJ2-3; no clear D. V shed 0 bases and J shed 7 bases, with 11 bases lying between them. The V gene's germline CDR1 is SGHDN and CDR2 FVKESK. The CDR3 is 14 amino acids. CDR3 protein: CASSQDYYGNTQYF. CDR3 in DNA: TGTGCCAGCAGCCAAGATTATTATGGTAATACGCAGTATTTT.

DNA for the CDR3: TGTGCCAGCAGTTTACCAGGGTCCGAGCAGTACTTC. As protein: CASSLPGSEQYF. The chain uses TRBV27 and TRBJ2-7, with TRBD1 as a possible D gene (5 bases). Trimming left V 2 bases short and J 6 bases short, with 8 bases between. Germline CDR1 and CDR2: MNHEY and SMNVEV (reference sequence). This CDR3 is built from 12 residues.

V usage is TRBV2 and J usage is TRBJ2-1; TRBD1 might be the D (6 bases). CDR1 SNHLY and CDR2 FYNNEI come from the germline V gene. Trimming removed 10 bases from V and 10 bases from J, with 14 bases in between. CDR3 length equals 11 residues. The CDR3: CAIQGRPEQFF. In DNA, the CDR3 is TGTGCCATACAGGGTAGGCCGGAGCAGTTCTTC.

The chain combines TRBV15 with TRBJ2-3, with a weak D call TRBD2 (6 bases). This CDR3 is built from 15 residues. The germline gives CDR1 LNHNV, CDR2 YYDKDF (reference sequence). Deletions cut 1 base from V and 0 bases from J, with 8 bases between. This chain's CDR3 is CATSRGGTSTDTQYF. Written as DNA, the CDR3 is TGTGCCACCAGCAGAGGAGGGACTAGCACAGATACGCAGTATTTT.

The rearrangement joins TRBV24-1 to TRBJ2-7; maybe TRBD2 (5 bases). This CDR3 has 14 amino acids. Germline CDR1 reads KGHDR; CDR2 reads SFDVKD. With 10 bases removed from V and 6 bases from J, the gap between germline ends came to 21 bases. The CDR3 sequence is CATLPRDLIREQYF. The DNA of the CDR3 is TGTGCCACGCTCCCGAGGGATCTGATCCGCGAGCAGTACTTC.

The genes are TRBV12-3 or TRBV12-4 and TRBJ2-7; 9 bases agree with TRBD1. This CDR3 is 13 amino acids long. J was trimmed by 6 bases and V by 4 bases; bases with no gene match: 4. DNA for the CDR3: TGTGCCAGCAGTTGGGGACAGGGAAGCGAGCAGTACTTC. It is translated as CASSWGQGSEQYF.

This clonotype was counted a few times. This chain joins TRBV11-2 and TRBJ2-3; 10 bases are shared with TRBD2. The CDR3 contains 17 residues. Trimming removed 4 bases from V and 2 bases from J; junction bases left unmatched: 9. Per the germline V gene, CDR1 is SGHAT and CDR2 is FQNNGV. CDR3 in DNA: TGTGCCAGCAGCTCACCCCCAGGACTAGCGGTCACAGATACGCAGTATTTT. Translating gives CASSSPPGLAVTDTQYF.

This clonotype was picked up a small number of times. CDR3 sequence: CASTGRDRLQETQYF. In DNA form, the CDR3 reads TGTGCCAGCACCGGCCGGGACAGGCTCCAAGAGACCCAGTACTTC. The chain is built from TRBV12-3 or TRBV12-4 and TRBJ2-5; 8 nucleotides match TRBD1. V shed 7 bases, J shed 1 base, and the junction held 8 bases outside the gene matches. CDR3 length equals 15 residues.

CDR3 DNA: TGCAGCGTGGATGACGGTTACTACGAGCAGTACTTC. As protein: CSVDDGYYEQYF. The chain couples TRBV29-1 to TRBJ2-7; D uncertain. CDR3 length equals 12 residues. Germline V gene lookup returns CDR1 SQVTM and CDR2 ANQGSEA. V lost 6 bases and J 3 bases, leaving 12 bases between the germline ends.

This clonotype was seen a few times. V usage is TRBV21-1 and J usage is TRBJ1-5. TRBV21-1 constitutes a pseudogene. The CDR3 is 13 residues long. The CDR3 DNA is TGTGCCAGCAGCAAAAGTAAGGGACAGCCCCAGCATTTT. Translated: CASSKSKGQPQHF.